These 27 T cell receptor beta chains originate from one sample sequenced in a study of high-grade serous ovarian cancer treatment subgroups. Tumor samples were taken before definitive surgery or chemotherapy. Method: immunoSEQ multiplex PCR; TCRdb's copy keeps in-frame clones and lacks some. The data hold 10,000 to 12,000 clones, with about 63% observed a single time. The material sequenced was tumor tissue. Every receptor here comes from a human donor with high-grade serous ovarian cancer.

This clone was seen a few times. The chain carries TRBV10-3 and TRBJ1-3, with 7 positions matching TRBD1. CDR3 length: 15 amino acids. From germline, CDR1 is ENHRY and CDR2 SYGVKD. The junction had 7 bases not matched to a gene; V was cut back by 6 bases and J by 2 bases. The CDR3 DNA is TGTGCCATCAGATTTCAGGGGGGTACTGGAAACACCATATATTTT. As protein: CAIRFQGGTGNTIYF.

V gene TRBV5-1 combines with J gene TRBJ1-1; D not certain. The ends were cut back, 1 base at V and 8 bases at J, with 12 bases in the middle. The CDR3 length is 13 residues. Germline CDR1 and CDR2: SGHRS and YFSETQ. As DNA, the CDR3 is TGCGCCAGCAGCTTGTCGGGAGTTCAGGAAGCTTTCTTT. Protein: CASSLSGVQEAFF.

The chain combines TRBV19 with TRBJ2-2, with TRBD2 matching 7 bases. V shed 4 bases and J 7 bases; nucleotides not matched to a gene: 6. There are 14 residues in the CDR3. CDR1 and CDR2 from the germline V gene are LNHDA and SQIVND (reference sequence). The CDR3 region has the DNA TGTGCCAGTAGTAGGGCGGGAGTACTCGGGGAGCTGTTTTTT. This sequence encodes CASSRAGVLGELFF.

V and J are TRBV27 and TRBJ2-7; maybe TRBD1 (6 bases). With 7 bases removed from V and 7 bases from J, the gap between germline ends came to 23 bases. The CDR3 contains 15 residues. The germline V gene has CDR1 MNHEY and CDR2 SMNVEV (reference sequence). CDR3 sequence: CASTIARGPPGEQYF. Written as DNA, the CDR3 is TGTGCCAGCACCATAGCCAGGGGCCCTCCGGGGGAGCAGTACTTC.

The table lists this clone with a few counts. The CDR3 loop reads CSFSSLNTEAFF. The CDR3 DNA reads TGCAGCTTTTCCTCCTTGAACACTGAAGCTTTCTTT. The J gene is TRBJ1-1, the V gene TRBV29-1; no definite D call. The CDR3 is 12 amino acids. Trimming took 8 bases from V and 0 from J, leaving 10 bases between them. Germline CDR1 is SQVTM and CDR2 is ANQGSEA.

The genes are TRBV7-9 and TRBJ2-7; D possibly corresponds to TRBD1 (6 bases). This CDR3 is built from 14 residues. V was shortened by 5 bases and J by 6 bases, with 17 bases between the two germline ends. Per the germline V gene, CDR1 is SEHNR and CDR2 is FQNEAQ (reference sequence). CDR3 in amino acids: CASSNRQVRGEQYF. CDR3 sequence (DNA): TGTGCCAGCAGCAACCGACAGGTCCGAGGCGAGCAGTACTTC.

This clone appeared once. The rearrangement joins TRBV7-3 to TRBJ2-5; D is uncertain. From germline, CDR1 is SGHTA and CDR2 FQGTGA. The CDR3 is 13 amino acids. Trimming stripped 1 base from V and 2 bases from J, with 5 bases between. CDR3 nucleotides: TGTGCCAGCAGCTTAAACCCGCAAGAGACCCAGTACTTC. Its translation is CASSLNPQETQYF.

This clone was observed a few times. J is TRBJ1-1 and V is TRBV28, with a weak D call TRBD1 (5 bases). V was cut by 6 bases and J by 6 bases, with 17 bases left in between. The CDR3 runs to 14 residues. Per the germline V gene, CDR1 is MDHEN and CDR2 is SYDVKM. The CDR3 protein is CASSGRQRGPEAFF. The DNA for the CDR3 is TGTGCCAGCAGCGGTAGACAGAGGGGACCTGAAGCTTTCTTT. The variable domain in full, completed from reference TRBV28 and TRBJ1-1, reads DVKVTQSSRYLVKRTGEKVFLECVQDMDHENMFWYRQDPGLGLRLIYFSYDVKMKEKGDIPEGYSVSREKKERFSLILESASTNQTSMYLCASSGRQRGPEAFFGQGTRLTVV.

This chain connects TRBV27 to TRBJ2-2, with D unclear. Germline lookup yields CDR1 MNHEY and CDR2 SMNVEV (reference sequence). The CDR3 extends over 12 amino acids. V was pared by 6 bases and J by 7 bases, with 9 bases between. CDR3 amino acids: CASSRGGGELFF. The DNA for the CDR3 is TGTGCCAGCAGCCGAGGTGGCGGGGAGCTGTTTTTT.

The rearrangement links TRBV7-3 to TRBJ2-7; 8 bases agree with TRBD1. Germline CDR1 is SGHTA and CDR2 is FQGTGA. The V and J ends lost 3 bases and 3 bases, in that order; junction bases with no gene match: 7. The CDR3 sequence is 15 residues long. CDR3 sequence: CASSFLDRGRYEQYF. DNA of the CDR3: TGTGCCAGCAGCTTTCTCGACAGGGGACGCTACGAGCAGTACTTC. Variable domain in full (rest from reference TRBV7-3 and TRBJ2-7): GAGVSQTPSNKVTEKGKYVELRCDPISGHTALYWYRQSLGQGPEFLIYFQGTGAADDSGLPNDRFFAVRPEGSVSTLKIQRTERGDSAVYLCASSFLDRGRYEQYFGPGTRLTVT.

The gene calls are TRBV9 and TRBJ2-1; TRBD2 agrees at 11 bases. This CDR3 contains 17 residues. Germline V gives CDR1 SGDLS, CDR2 YYNGEE. Trimming at V came to 1 base and at J to 8 bases, leaving 11 bases not matched to a gene. Here the CDR3 reads CASSVSTSGNSQDEQFF. Here the CDR3 DNA reads TGTGCCAGCAGCGTATCGACTAGCGGGAACTCTCAGGATGAGCAGTTCTTC.

This chain joins TRBV9 and TRBJ1-5; D is uncertain. CDR1 is SGDLS and CDR2 is YYNGEE in the germline V gene. This CDR3 contains 13 residues. Trimming shortened V by 3 bases and J by 1 base, and 5 bases separated the two germline ends. The CDR3 DNA is TGTGCCAGCAGCGCGGGGAGCAATCAGCCCCAGCATTTT. This sequence encodes CASSAGSNQPQHF.

This clone was recorded a few times. The chain carries TRBV5-1 and TRBJ2-4; TRBD1 agrees at 9 bases. The trim removed 1 base at V and 12 bases at J, leaving 14 bases unmatched. The germline V gene has CDR1 SGHRS and CDR2 YFSETQ. CDR3 length: 16 amino acids. The CDR3 region has the DNA TGCGCCAGCAGCTTGTTGGTCTCCGGGGGACAGGGAAGTCAGTACTTC. Its translation is CASSLLVSGGQGSQYF.

The chain joins TRBV30 to TRBJ2-7, with D possibly TRBD2 on 5 matching bases. The J call may be in error: the DNA end matches TRBJ2-5 better. The germline gives CDR1 GTSNPN, CDR2 SVGIG (reference sequence). There are 13 residues in the CDR3. The CDR3 nucleotides read TGTGCCTGGAGTGTACGCGCGGGAGAGACCCAGTACTTC. It is translated as CAWSVRAGETQYF.

The chain has TRBV6-1 and TRBJ2-1; no definite D call. V was clipped by 11 bases and J by 0 bases, with 11 bases between them. Germline values: CDR1 MNHNS, CDR2 SASEGT. This CDR3 is built from 13 residues. CDR3 amino acids: CAAGEYSYNEQFF. The DNA for the CDR3 is TGTGCCGCAGGAGAATACTCCTACAATGAGCAGTTCTTC.

This clone was counted only a few times. This sequence joins TRBV19 and TRBJ1-1, with D possibly TRBD1 on 6 matching bases. The germline V gene has CDR1 LNHDA and CDR2 SQIVND (reference sequence). The V and J ends lost 6 bases and 5 bases respectively, with 16 bases between them. This CDR3 has 14 amino acids. Here the CDR3 reads CASSPEGGRTEAFF. DNA for the CDR3: TGTGCCAGTAGCCCGGAGGGGGGGAGGACTGAAGCTTTCTTT.

V usage is TRBV6-6 and J usage is TRBJ2-3; D tentatively reads TRBD1 or TRBD2 (6 bases each). Germline V gene sequence: CDR1 MNHNY, CDR2 SVGAGI (reference sequence). This CDR3 has 16 amino acids. The V end was cut by 0 bases, the J end by 0 bases, with 10 bases between. CDR3 loop: CASSYSTGLSTDTQYF. CDR3 nucleotides: TGTGCCAGCAGTTACTCGACAGGACTAAGCACAGATACGCAGTATTTT.

V usage is TRBV7-3 and J usage is TRBJ2-1; TRBD1 agrees at 7 bases. Germline V gene sequence: CDR1 SGHTA, CDR2 FQGTGA. The CDR3 totals 14 residues. The V segment lost 4 bases and the J segment 7 bases; nucleotides outside the gene matches: 7. The DNA of the CDR3 is TGTGCCAGCAGCTCTCCGGACAGGTTAAATGAGCAGTTCTTC. Its translation: CASSSPDRLNEQFF.

The table lists this clone with a few counts. The V call is TRBV19, the J call TRBJ1-1; TRBD1 matches 7 bases. Losses at the gene ends were 6 bases for V and 5 bases for J; bases not matched to a gene: 12. The V gene's germline CDR1 is LNHDA and CDR2 SQIVND (reference sequence). The CDR3 sequence is 15 residues long. The CDR3 nucleotides read TGTGCCAGTAGGAACGGACAGGCCGTGGGGACTGAAGCTTTCTTT. Translation: CASRNGQAVGTEAFF.

The rearrangement joins TRBV5-1 to TRBJ1-3; 11 bases line up with TRBD1. This CDR3 is built from 16 residues. Germline trimming cut 4 bases from V and 7 bases from J; bases unmatched to any gene: 10. CDR1 is SGHRS, CDR2 YFSETQ, per germline. CDR3 in DNA: TGCGCCAGCAGCCGTGGACAGGGGGCTTGGAGTAACACCATATATTTT. Translating gives CASSRGQGAWSNTIYF.

The J gene is TRBJ2-1, the V gene TRBV19; 10 bases line up with TRBD2. V trimming: 1 base; J trimming: 7 bases; junction bases outside the gene matches: 4. The CDR3 is made up of 15 amino acids. The germline gives CDR1 LNHDA, CDR2 SQIVND (reference sequence). The CDR3 sequence: CASSIASGSINEQFF. The CDR3 DNA sequence: TGTGCCAGTAGTATAGCTAGCGGGAGTATTAATGAGCAGTTCTTC.

This chain connects TRBV5-4 to TRBJ2-7, with 14 bases lining up with TRBD2. The junction had 9 bases not matched to a gene; V was cut back by 0 bases and J by 7 bases. CDR3 length: 17 residues. Germline V CDR1 and CDR2: SGHNT, YYREEE (reference sequence). The CDR3 protein is CASSLARLAGGPEEQYF. DNA of the CDR3: TGTGCCAGCAGCTTGGCCCGACTAGCGGGAGGGCCTGAGGAGCAGTACTTC.

This clone was counted only a few times. This sample also contains other DNA sequences that code for the same CDR3. CDR3 loop: CASSHPLAGDSYNEQFF. The CDR3 DNA reads TGTGCCAGCAGCCATCCACTAGCGGGGGACTCCTACAATGAGCAGTTCTTC. The rearrangement joins TRBV4-2 to TRBJ2-1, with TRBD2 identical over 11 bases. Germline-derived CDR1 and CDR2 are LGHNA and YNFKEQ. The CDR3 is made up of 17 amino acids. Trimming cost V 3 bases and J 0 bases; bases outside gene matches: 4.

This sequence joins TRBV10-3 and TRBJ2-7; TRBD2 is a possible D gene (8 bases). Germline-derived CDR1 and CDR2 are ENHRY and SYGVKD. This CDR3 region has 15 residues. V was trimmed by 8 bases and J by 4 bases, leaving 21 bases between them. CDR3 residues: CAILSGGTGEYEQYF. CDR3 in DNA: TGTGCCATCCTAAGCGGGGGAACAGGGGAGTACGAGCAGTACTTC.

This clone was observed once. The gene calls are TRBV7-2 and TRBJ1-2; weak D call: TRBD1 (6 bases). Germline V gene lookup returns CDR1 SGHTA and CDR2 FQGNSA. The CDR3 length is 15 residues. Trimming took 4 bases from V and 4 from J, leaving 16 bases between them. CDR3 sequence (DNA): TGTGCCAGCAGCTCCGACCTTACAGGGCTCTATGGCTACACCTTC. It yields the protein CASSSDLTGLYGYTF.

CDR3 loop: CASSFSEGSYEQYF. The CDR3, as DNA: TGTGCCAGCAGCTTTTCCGAGGGTTCCTACGAGCAGTACTTC. This rearrangement joins TRBV5-4 to TRBJ2-7, with a possible D match to TRBD2 (5 bases). The CDR3 has 14 residues. Looked up from germline, CDR1 is SGHNT and CDR2 is YYREEE (reference sequence). V dropped 2 bases and J dropped 1 base, with 10 bases sitting between them.

The chain carries TRBV14 and TRBJ1-2; D is unclear. Trimming removed 3 bases at V and 4 bases at J, with 6 bases between. CDR3 length equals 12 residues. Germline V lookup: CDR1 SGHDN, CDR2 FVKESK. CDR3 residues: CASSQTRYGYTF. The CDR3 DNA reads as TGTGCCAGCAGCCAGACACGCTATGGCTACACCTTC.